This T cell receptor beta chain derives from a study of blood T cells in healthy people across ages. Overall study findings and caveats: Naive CD4+ cells and diversity were both higher in long-lived donors than in aged donors. Roughly linear declines in TCR beta diversity per million T cells occurred with age. Estimated diversity across one million T cells was deemed an underestimate.

Primers used in a second PCR of about 7 to 12 cycles were a sample-barcoded 5' primer and a J-beta primer mix. MiXCR was run by TCRdb on the 5' RACE reads, yielding one entry per CDR3 protein. The table has about a million distinct CDR3 sequences, 51% seen once. Healthy Caucasian individuals from Russia aged roughly 6 to 90 served as donors. V shed 5 bases and J shed 15 bases, with 17 bases lying between them. Germline V gene sequence: CDR1 DFQATT, CDR2 SNEGSKA (reference sequence). This CDR3 is 11 amino acids long. On this clonotype itself: Its antigen remains unidentified.

This receptor was identified in an older woman in good health. The V gene is TRBV20-1, the J gene TRBJ2-4; D is perhaps TRBD1 or TRBD2 (6 bases each). The material sequenced was blood. CDR3 protein: CSAGLGGHLYF. Here the CDR3 DNA reads TGCAGTGCTGGACTTGGGGGGCATTTGTACTTC.